This T cell receptor (beta chain) is drawn from a study of T cells in localized non-small cell lung cancer. J lost 8 bases, V lost 0 bases, and 1 base had no gene match. The CDR3 is 12 residues long. CDR1 SGHDT and CDR2 YYEEEE come from the germline V gene. Profiled with immunoSEQ multiplex PCR; TCRdb holds only in-frame clones, not every one. The repertoire holds 45,000 or so clones, with 85% to 90% as singletons. The chain links TRBV5-6 to TRBJ1-2; 7 bases are a match to TRBD1. Sequenced here: PBMCs, sampled before any cancer treatment. The sequence was obtained from a man aged 35 to 69 with stage II lung adenocarcinoma. The CDR3 is CASSLATGGYTF. CDR3 coding DNA: TGTGCCAGCAGCTTGGCGACAGGGGGCTACACCTTC.